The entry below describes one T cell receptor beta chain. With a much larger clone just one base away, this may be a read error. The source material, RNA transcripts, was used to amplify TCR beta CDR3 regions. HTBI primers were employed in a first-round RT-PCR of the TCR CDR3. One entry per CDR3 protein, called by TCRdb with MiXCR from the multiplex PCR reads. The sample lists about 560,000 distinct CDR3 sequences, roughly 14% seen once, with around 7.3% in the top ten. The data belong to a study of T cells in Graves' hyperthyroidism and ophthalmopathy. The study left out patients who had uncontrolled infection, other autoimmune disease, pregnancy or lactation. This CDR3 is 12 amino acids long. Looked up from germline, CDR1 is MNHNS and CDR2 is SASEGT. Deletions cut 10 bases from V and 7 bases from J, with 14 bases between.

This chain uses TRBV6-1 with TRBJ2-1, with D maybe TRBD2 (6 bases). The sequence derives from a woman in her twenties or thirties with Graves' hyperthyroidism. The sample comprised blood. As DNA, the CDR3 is TGTGCCAACCAACTCGGGGGTAATGAGCAGTTCTTC. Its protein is CANQLGGNEQFF.